Sequencing of this T cell receptor (beta chain) was carried out in a study of OX40 agonist ivuxolimab in advanced cancers. About the full investigation: Ivuxolimab, which targeted the costimulatory receptor OX40 (CD134), was an agonistic, fully human IgG2 monoclonal antibody. Prior anti-PD-1, anti-PD-L1 or anti-CTLA-4 therapy was permitted, and checkpoint inhibitors had been received by less than 45% of dose-escalation patients. The purpose of peripheral TCRbeta sequencing was to test whether ivuxolimab changed TCR sequence diversity and led to clonal T-cell expansion. The monotherapy dose-escalation portion (N of about 52 patients) of the phase I ivuxolimab trial is reported in the paper. Of the roughly 54 patients in dose escalation, some 20 had hepatocellular carcinoma, roughly 15 had melanoma, 9 had renal cell carcinoma and 9 had head and neck cancer. Three dose-escalation patients achieved partial responses, one with hepatocellular carcinoma and two with cutaneous melanoma. A male proportion of 82.7% and a mean age of roughly 55 years, ranging from about 23 to 90, were recorded for the dose-escalation cohort. Intravenous ivuxolimab was administered to patients every 2 weeks at six dose levels: 0.01, 0.1, 0.3, 1.5, 3 and 10 mg/kg.

For sequencing of the TCRbeta CDR3 region, genomic DNA was extracted from the sorted cells. TCRbeta CDR3 regions were sequenced using the immunoSEQ Assay. TCRdb's version of the immuneACCESS table is confined to in-frame rearrangements and falls short of the full clone set. An unresolved V gene accounts for under half of the shortfall where checked; the remainder is of unknown origin. This sample holds 85,000 to 90,000 clones; 90% to 95% were observed only once. The ten biggest clones cover around 1.1% of the sample. Concerning this clone itself: The antigen it recognizes is unknown. Base qualities were left out, and no much larger clone turns up one base away.

Study-wide conclusions, independent of this receptor: After ivuxolimab, CD8+ T cells had more expanded clones than CD4+ T cells on average. The antigen specificity of the clonally expanded peripheral T cells was not determined. Low levels of normalized T-cell clonal expansion were also seen in some patients who did not respond. Clonal expansion of both CD4+ and CD8+ blood T cells was observed from baseline to week 6 at doses 0.1 to 3.0 mg/kg. In partial responders in the 0.1-3.0 mg/kg groups, normalized peripheral clonal expansion was found to be among the lowest, especially among CD8+ T cells.

Patients with autoimmune disease history or receiving systemic immunosuppression were excluded from the trial. In every dose cohort, peripheral blood was drawn for TCR sequencing at baseline, cycle 4 day 1, and cycle 7 day 1. Samples were obtained from an open-label, multicenter, first-in-human phase I dose-escalation trial of ivuxolimab. The trial enrolled adults with locally advanced or metastatic head and neck squamous cell, hepatocellular, melanoma or renal cell carcinoma. Before TCR sequencing, CD4+ and CD8+ T cells were separately sorted from peripheral blood. The material was CD4+ or CD8+ T cells sorted from blood, obtained in a trial of the OX40 agonist ivuxolimab. The source is an adult with an advanced solid tumor such as melanoma, head and neck, liver or kidney cancer.

At the DNA level, the sequence is TGTGCCAGCACCCCCGGACAGGGCATGTCCTACGAGCAGTACTTC. It translates as CASTPGQGMSYEQYF. The chain couples TRBV6-5 to TRBJ2-7; 8 bases in the junction line up with TRBD1. In the germline V gene, CDR1 corresponds to MNHEY and CDR2 to SVGAGI. From V the trimming removes 7 bases and from J it removes 1 base, while the gene matches leave 9 bases of the junction unaccounted for. The CDR3, cysteine through phenylalanine, is 15 amino acids long. Only CDR3 DNA remains: 45 bases, in frame from the first base.